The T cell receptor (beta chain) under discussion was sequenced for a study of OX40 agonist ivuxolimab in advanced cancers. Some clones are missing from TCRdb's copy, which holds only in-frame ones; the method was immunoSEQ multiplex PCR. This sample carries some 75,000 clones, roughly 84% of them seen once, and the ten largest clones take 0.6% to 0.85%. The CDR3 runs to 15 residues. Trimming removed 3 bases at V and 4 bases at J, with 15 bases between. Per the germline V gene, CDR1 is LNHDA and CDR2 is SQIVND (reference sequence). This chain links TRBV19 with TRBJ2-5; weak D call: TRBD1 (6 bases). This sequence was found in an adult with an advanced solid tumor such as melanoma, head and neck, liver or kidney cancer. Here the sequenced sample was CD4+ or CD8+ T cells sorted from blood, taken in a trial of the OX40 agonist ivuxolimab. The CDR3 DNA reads TGTGCCAGTAGTATTGGGGGTCGGACAGTAGAGACCCAGTACTTC. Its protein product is CASSIGGRTVETQYF.